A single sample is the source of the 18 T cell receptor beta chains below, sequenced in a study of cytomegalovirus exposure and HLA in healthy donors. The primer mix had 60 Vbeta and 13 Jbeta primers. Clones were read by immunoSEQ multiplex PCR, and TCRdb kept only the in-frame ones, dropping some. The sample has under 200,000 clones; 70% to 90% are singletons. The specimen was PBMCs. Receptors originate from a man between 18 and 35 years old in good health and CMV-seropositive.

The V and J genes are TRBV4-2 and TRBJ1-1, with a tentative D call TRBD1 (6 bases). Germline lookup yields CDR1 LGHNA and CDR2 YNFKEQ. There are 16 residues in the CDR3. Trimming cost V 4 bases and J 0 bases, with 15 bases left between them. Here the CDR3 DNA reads TGTGCCAGCAGCCGAGTACAGGGAACCTTGAACACTGAAGCTTTCTTT. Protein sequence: CASSRVQGTLNTEAFF.

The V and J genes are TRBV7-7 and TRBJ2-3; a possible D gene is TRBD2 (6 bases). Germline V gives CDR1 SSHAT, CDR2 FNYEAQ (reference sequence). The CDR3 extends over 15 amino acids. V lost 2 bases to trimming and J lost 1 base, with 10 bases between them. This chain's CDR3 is CASSLKAGRTDTQYF. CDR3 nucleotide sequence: TGTGCCAGCAGCTTAAAGGCGGGGCGCACAGATACGCAGTATTTT.

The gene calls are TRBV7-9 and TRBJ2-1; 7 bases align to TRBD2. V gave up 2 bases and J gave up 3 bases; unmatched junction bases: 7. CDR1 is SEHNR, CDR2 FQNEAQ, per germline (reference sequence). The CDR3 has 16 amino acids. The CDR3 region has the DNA TGTGCCAGCAGCTTAAGGCGTGGGAGGGGCTACAATGAGCAGTTCTTC. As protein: CASSLRRGRGYNEQFF. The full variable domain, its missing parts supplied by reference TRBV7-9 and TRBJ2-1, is DTGVSQNPRHKITKRGQNVTFRCDPISEHNRLYWYRQTLGQGPEFLTYFQNEAQLEKSRLLSDRFSAERPKGSFSTLEIQRTEQGDSAMYLCASSLRRGRGYNEQFFGPGTRLTVL.

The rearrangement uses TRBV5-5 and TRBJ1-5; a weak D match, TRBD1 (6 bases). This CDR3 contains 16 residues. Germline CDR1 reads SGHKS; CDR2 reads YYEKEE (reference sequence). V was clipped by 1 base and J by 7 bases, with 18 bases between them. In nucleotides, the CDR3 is TGTGCCAGCAGCTTGCGGCCCAACAGGGAAGGGCAGCCCCAGCATTTT. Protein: CASSLRPNREGQPQHF.

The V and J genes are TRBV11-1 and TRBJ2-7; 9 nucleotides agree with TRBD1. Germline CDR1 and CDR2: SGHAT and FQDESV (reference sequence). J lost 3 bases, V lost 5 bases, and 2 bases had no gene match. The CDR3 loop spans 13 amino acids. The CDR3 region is CASSPGQGYEQYF. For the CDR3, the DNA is TGTGCCAGCAGCCCGGGACAGGGCTACGAGCAGTACTTC.

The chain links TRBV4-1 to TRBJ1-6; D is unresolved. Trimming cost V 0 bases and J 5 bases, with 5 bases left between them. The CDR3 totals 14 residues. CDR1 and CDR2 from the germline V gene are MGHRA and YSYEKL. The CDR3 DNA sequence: TGCGCCAGCAGCCAAGACAGGAATAATTCACCCCTCCACTTT. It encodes CASSQDRNNSPLHF.

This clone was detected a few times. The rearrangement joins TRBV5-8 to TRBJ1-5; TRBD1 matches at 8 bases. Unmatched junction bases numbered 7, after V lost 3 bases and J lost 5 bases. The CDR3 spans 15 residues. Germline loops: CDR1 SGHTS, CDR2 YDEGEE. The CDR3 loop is CASSWTGPTYQPQHF. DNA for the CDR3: TGTGCCAGCAGCTGGACAGGGCCGACTTATCAGCCCCAGCATTTT. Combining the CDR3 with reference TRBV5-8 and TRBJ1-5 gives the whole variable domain EAGVTQSPTHLIKTRGQQATLRCSPISGHTSVYWYQQALGLGLQFLLWYDEGEERNRGNFPPRFSGRQFPNYSSELNVNALELEDSALYLCASSWTGPTYQPQHFGDGTRLSIL.

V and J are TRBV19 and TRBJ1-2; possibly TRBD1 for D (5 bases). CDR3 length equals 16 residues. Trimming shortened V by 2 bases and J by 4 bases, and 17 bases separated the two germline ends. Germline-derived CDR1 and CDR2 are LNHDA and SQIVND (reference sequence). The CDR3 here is CASSILLDSLSYGYTF. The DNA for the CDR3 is TGTGCCAGTAGTATATTGCTTGACAGTCTATCCTATGGCTACACCTTC.

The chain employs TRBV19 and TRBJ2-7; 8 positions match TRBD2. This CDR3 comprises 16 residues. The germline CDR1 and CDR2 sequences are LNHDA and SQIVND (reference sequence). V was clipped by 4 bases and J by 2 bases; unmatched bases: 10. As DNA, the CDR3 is TGTGCCAGTAGTAGCCTCTCCGGGCGGGGGGCCTACGAGCAGTACTTC. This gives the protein CASSSLSGRGAYEQYF.

The CDR3, as DNA: TGTGCCAGCAGCTTAGCGGGGGTGGGGGAGACCCAGTACTTC. Amino acid sequence: CASSLAGVGETQYF. V gene TRBV5-4 combines with J gene TRBJ2-5; 8 bases are a match to TRBD2. Germline lookup yields CDR1 SGHNT and CDR2 YYREEE (reference sequence). The V segment lost 2 bases and the J segment 5 bases; nucleotides outside the gene matches: 5. CDR3 length: 14 residues.

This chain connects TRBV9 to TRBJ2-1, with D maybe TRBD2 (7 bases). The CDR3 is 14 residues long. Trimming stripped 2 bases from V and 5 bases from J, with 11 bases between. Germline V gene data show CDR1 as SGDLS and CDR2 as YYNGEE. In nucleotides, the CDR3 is TGTGCCAGCAGCGTCGGGGGGCGGGACAATGAGCAGTTCTTC. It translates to CASSVGGRDNEQFF.

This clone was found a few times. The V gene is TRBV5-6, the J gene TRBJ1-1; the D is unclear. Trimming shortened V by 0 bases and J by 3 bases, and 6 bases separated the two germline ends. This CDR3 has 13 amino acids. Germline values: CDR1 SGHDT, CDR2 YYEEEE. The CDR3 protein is CASSLGPYTEAFF. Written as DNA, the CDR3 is TGTGCCAGCAGCTTGGGTCCATACACTGAAGCTTTCTTT.

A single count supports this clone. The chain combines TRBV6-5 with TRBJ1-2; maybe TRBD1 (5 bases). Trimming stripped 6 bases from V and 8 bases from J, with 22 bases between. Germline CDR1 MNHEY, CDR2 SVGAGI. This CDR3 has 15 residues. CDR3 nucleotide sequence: TGTGCCAGCAGGGGTCGGGGCCTCGGACTAGGGGGCTACACCTTC. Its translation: CASRGRGLGLGGYTF.

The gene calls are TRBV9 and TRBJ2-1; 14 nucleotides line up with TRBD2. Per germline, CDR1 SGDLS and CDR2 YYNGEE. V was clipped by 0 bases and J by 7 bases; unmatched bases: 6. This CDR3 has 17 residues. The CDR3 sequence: CASSVGLAGGPGNEQFF. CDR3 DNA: TGTGCCAGCAGCGTAGGACTAGCGGGGGGGCCGGGTAATGAGCAGTTCTTC.

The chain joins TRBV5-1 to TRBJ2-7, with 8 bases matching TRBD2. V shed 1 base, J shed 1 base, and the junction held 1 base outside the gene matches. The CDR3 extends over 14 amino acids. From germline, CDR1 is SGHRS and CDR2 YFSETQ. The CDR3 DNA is TGCGCCAGCAGCTTGAGCGGGGGTTCCTACGAGCAGTACTTC. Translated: CASSLSGGSYEQYF.

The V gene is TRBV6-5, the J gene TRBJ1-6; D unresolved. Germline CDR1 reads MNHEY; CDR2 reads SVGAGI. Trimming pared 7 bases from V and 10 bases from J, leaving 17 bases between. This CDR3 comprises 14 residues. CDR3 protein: CASTSTQSSSPLHF. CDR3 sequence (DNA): TGTGCCAGCACTTCCACCCAGTCTAGCTCACCCCTCCACTTT.

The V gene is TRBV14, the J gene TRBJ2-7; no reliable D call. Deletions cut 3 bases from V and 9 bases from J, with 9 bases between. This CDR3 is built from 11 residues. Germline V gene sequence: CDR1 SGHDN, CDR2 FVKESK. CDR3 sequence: CASSQGPWQYF. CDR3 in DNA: TGTGCCAGCAGCCAGGGCCCTTGGCAGTACTTC.

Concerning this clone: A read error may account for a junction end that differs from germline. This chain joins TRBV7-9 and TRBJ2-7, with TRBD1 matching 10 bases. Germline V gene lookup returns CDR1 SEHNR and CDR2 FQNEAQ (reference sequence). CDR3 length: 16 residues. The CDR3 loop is CSSSLGRQGAAYEQYF. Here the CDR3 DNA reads TGTTCCAGCAGCTTGGGGCGACAGGGGGCCGCCTACGAGCAGTACTTC.